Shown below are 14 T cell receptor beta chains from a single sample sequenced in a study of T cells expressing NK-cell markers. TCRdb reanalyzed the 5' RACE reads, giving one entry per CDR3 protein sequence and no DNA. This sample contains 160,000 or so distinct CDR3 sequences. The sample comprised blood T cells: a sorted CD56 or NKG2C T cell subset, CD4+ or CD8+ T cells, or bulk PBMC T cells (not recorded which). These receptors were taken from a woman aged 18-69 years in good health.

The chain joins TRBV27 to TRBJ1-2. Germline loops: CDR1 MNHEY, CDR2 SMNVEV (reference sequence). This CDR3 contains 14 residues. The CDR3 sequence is CASSLDFTTYGYTF.

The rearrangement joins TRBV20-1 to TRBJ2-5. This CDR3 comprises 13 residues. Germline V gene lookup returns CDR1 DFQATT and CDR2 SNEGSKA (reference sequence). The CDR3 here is CSAREWSEETQYF.

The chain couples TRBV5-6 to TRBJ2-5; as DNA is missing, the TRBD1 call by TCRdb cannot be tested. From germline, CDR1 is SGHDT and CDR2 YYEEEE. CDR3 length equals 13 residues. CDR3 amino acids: CASSRDVRETQYF.

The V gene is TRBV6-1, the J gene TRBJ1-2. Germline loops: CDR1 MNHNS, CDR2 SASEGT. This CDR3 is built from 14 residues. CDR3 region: CASNSGQGRYGYTF.

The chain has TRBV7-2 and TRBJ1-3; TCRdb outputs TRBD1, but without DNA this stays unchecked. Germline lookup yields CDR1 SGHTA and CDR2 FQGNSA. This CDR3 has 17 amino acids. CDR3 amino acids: CASSLVGGTGLGNTIYF.

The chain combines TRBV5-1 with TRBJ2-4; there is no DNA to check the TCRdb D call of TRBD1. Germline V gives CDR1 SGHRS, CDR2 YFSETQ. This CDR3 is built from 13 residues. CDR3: CASSFGQENIQYF.

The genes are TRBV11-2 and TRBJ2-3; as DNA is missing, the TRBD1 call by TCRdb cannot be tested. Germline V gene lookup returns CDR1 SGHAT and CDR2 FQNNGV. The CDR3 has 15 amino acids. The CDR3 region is CASSLGYAGTDTQYF. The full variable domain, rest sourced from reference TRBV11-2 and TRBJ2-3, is EAGVAQSPRYKIIEKRQSVAFWCNPISGHATLYWYQQILGQGPKLLIQFQNNGVVDDSQLPKDRFSAERLKGVDSTLKIQPAKLEDSAVYLCASSLGYAGTDTQYFGPGTRLTVL.

The CDR3 protein is CASSFGGASYNEQFF. The V gene is TRBV7-2, the J gene TRBJ2-1; TCRdb lists TRBD1, though no DNA is available to test this call. This CDR3 has 15 residues. Per germline, CDR1 SGHTA and CDR2 FQGNSA.

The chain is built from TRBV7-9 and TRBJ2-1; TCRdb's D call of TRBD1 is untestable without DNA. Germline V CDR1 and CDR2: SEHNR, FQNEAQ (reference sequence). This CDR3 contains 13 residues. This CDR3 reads CASSSTVGNEQFF.

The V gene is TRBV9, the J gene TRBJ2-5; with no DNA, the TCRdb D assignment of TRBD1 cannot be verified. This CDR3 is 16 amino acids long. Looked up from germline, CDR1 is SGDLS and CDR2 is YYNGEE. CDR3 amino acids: CASSVEGGRFQETQYF. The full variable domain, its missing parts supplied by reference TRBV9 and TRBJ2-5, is DSGVTQTPKHLITATGQRVTLRCSPRSGDLSVYWYQQSLDQGLQFLIQYYNGEERAKGNILERFSAQQFPDLHSELNLSSLELGDSALYFCASSVEGGRFQETQYFGPGTRLLVL.

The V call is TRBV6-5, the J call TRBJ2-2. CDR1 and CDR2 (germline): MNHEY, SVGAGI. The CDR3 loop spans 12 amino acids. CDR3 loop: CASRTYTGELFF.

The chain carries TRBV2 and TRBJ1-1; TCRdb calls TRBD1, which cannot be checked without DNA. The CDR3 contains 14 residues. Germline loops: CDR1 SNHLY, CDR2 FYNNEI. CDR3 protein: CASRETARRGEAFF. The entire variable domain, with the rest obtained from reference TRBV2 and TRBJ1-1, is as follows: EPEVTQTPSHQVTQMGQEVILRCVPISNHLYFYWYRQILGQKVEFLVSFYNNEISEKSEIFDDQFSVERPDGSNFTLKIRSTKLEDSAMYFCASRETARRGEAFFGQGTRLTVV.

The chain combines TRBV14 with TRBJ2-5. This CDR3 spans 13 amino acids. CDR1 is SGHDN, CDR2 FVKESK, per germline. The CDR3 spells CASSQGIQETQYF.

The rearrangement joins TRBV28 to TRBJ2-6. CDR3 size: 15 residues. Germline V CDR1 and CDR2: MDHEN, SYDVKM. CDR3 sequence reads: CASSSRGSGANVLTF. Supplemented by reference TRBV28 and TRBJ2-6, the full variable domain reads DVKVTQSSRYLVKRTGEKVFLECVQDMDHENMFWYRQDPGLGLRLIYFSYDVKMKEKGDIPEGYSVSREKKERFSLILESASTNQTSMYLCASSSRGSGANVLTFGAGSRLTVL.